This is a list of T cell receptor beta chains from one sample in a study of Graves' ophthalmopathy and Graves' hyperthyroidism. From the multiplex PCR reads, TCRdb called clonotypes with MiXCR, one entry per CDR3 protein. The sample lists fewer than 650,000 distinct CDR3 sequences, 20% to 25% seen once, with around 6.9% in the top ten. Sequencing was performed on peripheral blood. The origin of the receptors is a woman in her late teens or twenties with stable Graves' hyperthyroidism. Some clones in this sample may be carry-over from other donors' samples. Each CDR3 is given with its conserved first and last residue. D genes are given only for firm matches. Clone sizes are given selectively: once, few, many, or a class where the clone is expanded.

V gene	D gene	CDR3 length	clone size	J gene	CDR3 DNA	CDR3 protein
TRBV12-3/TRBV12-4	NA	14	many	TRBJ2-2	TGTGCCAGCAGTTTAGCAGGGAACACCGGGGGGCTGTTTTTT	CASSLAGNTGGLFF
TRBV20-1	NA	14	many	TRBJ2-2	TGCAGTGCTATCCGAGGTTCGAACACCGGGGAGCTGTTTTTT	CSAIRGSNTGELFF
TRBV24-1	TRBD1	15	NA	TRBJ1-1	TGTGCCACCAGTGCTTCCGACAGGGGGCGGGATGAAGCTTTCTTT	CATSASDRGRDEAFF
TRBV4-3	TRBD1	13	few	TRBJ1-2	TGCGCCAGCAGCCCCGACAGGGCGGTTGGCTACACCTTC	CASSPDRAVGYTF
TRBV6-2/TRBV6-3	NA	12	many	TRBJ2-5	TGTGCCAGCAGCGCTTCCGACGAGTCCCAGTACTTC	CASSASDESQYF
TRBV9	NA	15	many	TRBJ1-1	TGTGCCAGCAGCGTAGTTACTGCGGGGAACACTGAAGCTTTCTTT	CASSVVTAGNTEAFF
TRBV6-1	TRBD1	15	once	TRBJ1-1	TGTGCCGGCGAGGGCGGTGCAGGGGGCGGTTACGGAGCTTTCTTT	CAGEGGAGGGYGAFF
TRBV20-1	NA	13	many	TRBJ1-1	TGCAGTGCTAAGAACTCGCAGGCGAGTAAAGCTTTCTTT	CSAKNSQASKAFF
TRBV19	NA	15	many	TRBJ2-7	TGTGCCAGTAGCAGATCCGGGACGCAAGCCTACGAGCAGTACTTC	CASSRSGTQAYEQYF
TRBV7-3	NA	11	many	TRBJ2-2	TGTGCCAGCAGTCGAAAAAGGGAGCTGTTTTTT	CASSRKRELFF
TRBV6-2/TRBV6-3	TRBD1	15	NA	TRBJ1-2	TGTGCCAGCAGTGACCTACAGGGGGCCGACTATGGCTACACCTTC	CASSDLQGADYGYTF
TRBV20-1	TRBD1	14	many	TRBJ1-2	TGCAGTGCTACCGGGACAGGGTCTAACTATGGCTACACCTTC	CSATGTGSNYGYTF
TRBV9	NA	14	many	TRBJ1-1	TGTGCCAGCAGCGTAGCTGGAGTGAACACTGAAGCTTTCTTT	CASSVAGVNTEAFF
TRBV25-1	NA	15	NA	TRBJ2-2	TGTGCCAGCAGTGACGCAAAATGGAACACCGGGGAGCTGTTTTTT	CASSDAKWNTGELFF
TRBV24-1	TRBD2	14	NA	TRBJ2-7	TGTGCCACCAGTGATACTAGCGGGGGTTACGAGCAGTACTTC	CATSDTSGGYEQYF
TRBV15	TRBD1	15	many	TRBJ2-5	TGTGCCACCAGCAGCAACAGGGGGCGCACAGAGACCCAGTACTTC	CATSSNRGRTETQYF
TRBV12-3/TRBV12-4	NA	14	many	TRBJ1-5	TGTGCCAGCAGCCAAAACACATTCACTGGGCCCCAGCATTTT	CASSQNTFTGPQHF
TRBV24-1	NA	12	many	TRBJ1-2	TGTGCCACCAGTGATCGTTATAGTGGCTACACCTTC	CATSDRYSGYTF
TRBV19	TRBD1	14	many	TRBJ2-2	TGTGCCAGTACCAACAGGGGTCGCACCGGGGAGCTGTTTTTT	CASTNRGRTGELFF
TRBV12-3/TRBV12-4	TRBD2	16	many	TRBJ2-7	TGTGCCAGCAGTTTAGGTCTAGCGGGAGTTTCCCACGAGCAGTACTTC	CASSLGLAGVSHEQYF
TRBV20-1	NA	12	many	TRBJ2-7	TGCAGTGCTATCAAGGGGGGCTACGAGCAGTACTTC	CSAIKGGYEQYF
TRBV12-3/TRBV12-4	TRBD2	15	many	TRBJ2-5	TGTGCCAGCAGTTTCGGGGGGGCCGGGGGAGAGACCCAGTACTTC	CASSFGGAGGETQYF
TRBV28	NA	15	many	TRBJ2-7	TGTGCCAGCAGTTTATGGCGCAGGGCGCCCTACGAGCAGTACTTC	CASSLWRRAPYEQYF
TRBV12-3/TRBV12-4	NA	11	many	TRBJ1-2	TGTGCCAGCAGTTTTTCGACAGGCTACACCTTC	CASSFSTGYTF
TRBV12-3/TRBV12-4	TRBD2	13	many	TRBJ2-7	TGTGCCAGCAGCCCGGGACTAGCTTACGAGCAGTACTTC	CASSPGLAYEQYF
TRBV20-1	TRBD1	14	few	TRBJ1-1	TGCAGTGCGGAACAGGGGCAGGTCAACACTGAAGCTTTCTTT	CSAEQGQVNTEAFF
TRBV24-1	TRBD2	14	many	TRBJ2-2	TGTGCCACCCGGGGGGAGCAGAACACCGGGGAGCTGTTTTTT	CATRGEQNTGELFF
TRBV6-1	TRBD1	14	many	TRBJ1-1	TGTGCCAGCAGCCTATCCGGGACAGGGACTGAAGCTTTCTTT	CASSLSGTGTEAFF
TRBV24-1	TRBD1	21	NA	TRBJ2-5	TGTGCCACCAGTGACCCACCACAGACAGGGGGGATATCGGGGAACCAAGAGACCCAGTACTTC	CATSDPPQTGGISGNQETQYF
TRBV28	NA	13	many	TRBJ1-6	TGTGCCAGCAGTTTTCAACCGGTCCAGGTCCTCCACTTT	CASSFQPVQVLHF
TRBV6-1	TRBD1	14	many	TRBJ2-7	TGTGCCAGCAGCCATCCGGACAGGGGGGTCGAGCAGTACTTC	CASSHPDRGVEQYF
TRBV12-3/TRBV12-4	NA	13	NA	TRBJ1-2	TGTGCCAGCAGTTTAGTCCGGATCTATGGCTACACCTTC	CASSLVRIYGYTF
TRBV6-2/TRBV6-3	NA	14	NA	TRBJ1-5	TGTGCCAGTACCATCGAGCCTACCAATCAGCCCCAGCATTTT	CASTIEPTNQPQHF
TRBV12-3/TRBV12-4	TRBD2	19	NA	TRBJ2-5	TGTGCCAGCAGAACCTACTCCTCCGGGACTAGCGGGGGGGAGGAGACCCAGTACTTC	CASRTYSSGTSGGEETQYF
TRBV27	TRBD1	17	many	TRBJ1-1	TGTGCCAGCAGTTTAAAGGGGGAGGGGGCGTTTATCACTGAAGCTTTCTTT	CASSLKGEGAFITEAFF
TRBV13	NA	15	many	TRBJ1-2	TGTGCCAGCAGCCCCCTACGATCAGGGGCGTCCGGCTACACCTTC	CASSPLRSGASGYTF
TRBV15	TRBD2	13	many	TRBJ2-5	TGTGCCACCAGCGGGGTAGCGGGGGAGGGCCAGTACTTC	CATSGVAGEGQYF
TRBV5-1	TRBD2	15	many	TRBJ2-5	TGCGCCAGCAGCTTGAAACTAGCGGGGGCAAAGACCCAGTACTTC	CASSLKLAGAKTQYF